Below, 7 T cell receptor beta chains from the same sample are listed, as sequenced in a study of blood T cell repertoires in COVID-19. The data were produced by immunoSEQ multiplex PCR, yet TCRdb's version contains in-frame clones alone and is incomplete. This table has approximately 350,000 clones, around 92% appearing once. The specimen was peripheral blood. The receptors originated from a man aged 35 to 55 with acute or convalescent COVID-19.

The chain has TRBV7-6 and TRBJ1-4, with a tentative D call TRBD1 (5 bases). Trimming removed 0 bases at V and 4 bases at J, with 9 bases between. This CDR3 is built from 15 residues. Looked up from germline, CDR1 is SGHVS and CDR2 is FNYEAQ. CDR3 coding DNA: TGTGCCAGCAGCTTAGCAGTGCAGGGTAATGAAAAACTGTTTTTT. It is translated as CASSLAVQGNEKLFF.

The genes are TRBV9 and TRBJ2-1; maybe TRBD2 (5 bases). The V and J ends lost 1 base and 8 bases respectively, with 10 bases between them. This CDR3 comprises 13 residues. The germline gives CDR1 SGDLS, CDR2 YYNGEE. Here the CDR3 DNA reads TGTGCCAGCAGCGTACTTCTAGCTGATGAGCAGTTCTTC. It specifies CASSVLLADEQFF.

The CDR3 nucleotides are TGTGCCAGCACCGAAACCGGGACAGCGAACACCGGGGAGCTGTTTTTT. Translated, it gives CASTETGTANTGELFF. The chain recombines TRBV9 with TRBJ2-2; 7 bases agree with TRBD1. The CDR3 runs to 16 residues. V was pared by 6 bases and J by 0 bases, with 8 bases of the junction left unmatched. From germline, CDR1 is SGDLS and CDR2 YYNGEE.

This chain joins TRBV2 and TRBJ1-2, with 7 bases lining up with TRBD1. V lost 4 bases, J lost 4 bases, and 3 bases stayed unmatched. The V gene's germline CDR1 is SNHLY and CDR2 FYNNEI. The CDR3 is made up of 13 amino acids. CDR3 coding DNA: TGTGCCAGCAGTGGACAGGGAACCTATGGCTACACCTTC. This encodes CASSGQGTYGYTF.

V and J are TRBV27 and TRBJ1-6; D not resolved. Germline assignment: CDR1 MNHEY and CDR2 SMNVEV (reference sequence). Between the trimmed V and J ends, which lost 2 bases and 7 bases, there was a span of 12 bases. The CDR3 has 15 residues. Here the CDR3 reads CASSLDPLGNSPLHF. The CDR3 DNA follows: TGTGCCAGCAGTTTAGACCCTCTCGGGAATTCACCCCTCCACTTT.

V is TRBV5-4 and J is TRBJ1-2; D gene ambiguous. The length of the CDR3 is 16 residues. Trimming cost V 4 bases and J 0 bases, with 16 bases left between them. Germline V gives CDR1 SGHNT, CDR2 YYREEE (reference sequence). CDR3 loop: CASSLSPGIANYGYTF. Written as DNA, the CDR3 is TGTGCCAGCAGCCTCTCCCCCGGGATAGCTAACTATGGCTACACCTTC.

The chain recombines TRBV2 with TRBJ2-3; 12 nucleotides agree with TRBD2. Germline CDR1 SNHLY, CDR2 FYNNEI. V was clipped by 7 bases and J by 0 bases; unmatched bases: 8. This CDR3 is 17 amino acids long. The CDR3 loop reads CASTFLTSGGSTDTQYF. For the CDR3, the DNA is TGTGCCAGCACCTTTTTGACTAGCGGGGGAAGCACAGATACGCAGTATTTT. The variable domain in full, completed from reference TRBV2 and TRBJ2-3, reads EPEVTQTPSHQVTQMGQEVILRCVPISNHLYFYWYRQILGQKVEFLVSFYNNEISEKSEIFDDQFSVERPDGSNFTLKIRSTKLEDSAMYFCASTFLTSGGSTDTQYFGPGTRLTVL.